This T cell receptor (beta chain) was found in a study of identifying expanded T cells in peripheral blood. Study-wide findings and caveats: Differentially abundant clones: roughly 1.2 between replicates, about 15 at roughly 15 days, approximately 19 at four. Across healthy donors, higher total template counts meant significantly greater roughly two-week count variance.

This clone came up once. No antigen is known for it. Germline-derived CDR1 and CDR2 are MNHEY and SMNVEV (reference sequence). V lost 9 bases to trimming and J lost 4 bases, with 12 bases between them. This CDR3 has 13 residues. Clones were sequenced by immunoSEQ multiplex PCR, and TCRdb holds only the in-frame ones, with some missing. The sample holds under 130,000 clones; roughly 89% are singletons and the top ten take 16%. This TCR was recovered from a person between 18 and 70 years old in good health. The specimen was blood. The V gene is TRBV27, the J gene TRBJ2-2, with D hard to call. Written as DNA, the CDR3 is TGTGCCAGTCCGGTCGGGTGCACCGGGGAGCTGTTTTTT. Translated, it gives CASPVGCTGELFF.